Sequencing of this T cell receptor beta chain was carried out in a study of long-term antiretroviral therapy in people with HIV. Study results and limitations: Adherence to ART, viral resistance and therapy changes lacked any data.

To note about this clone: Its antigen remains unknown.

The CDR3 is 17 amino acids. The trim removed 5 bases at V and 0 bases at J, leaving 9 bases unmatched. CDR1 and CDR2 (germline): SEHNR, FQNEAQ (reference sequence). The libraries were made with immunoSEQ v3.0 at survey level. The table came from immunoSEQ multiplex PCR; TCRdb's copy has only in-frame clones and leaves some out. The table records a few thousand clones, 88% of them present only once. The chain is built from TRBV7-9 and TRBJ2-3; 9 bases are shared with TRBD2. This clonotype was sampled from a woman in her 50s with HIV. The sequencing here drew on unsorted PBMCs, taken 1.3 years after starting antiretroviral therapy. This CDR3 is CASSLDIAGASTDTQYF. The CDR3 coding sequence is TGTGCCAGCAGCCTCGATATAGCGGGGGCTAGCACAGATACGCAGTATTTT.